The 21 T cell receptor beta chains given below trace back to one sample, sequenced in a study of CD8+CD57+ T cells in acquired aplastic anemia. Genomic DNA acted as the template from which TCR beta VDJ combination and CDR3 sequence profiling were carried out. TCRdb re-derived calls from the reads in MiXCR, one entry per CDR3 protein. Of over 100,000 distinct CDR3 sequences listed, more than 35% are singletons. Sample: sorted CD4+, CD8+, or CD8+CD57+ T cells (not recorded which) from PBMCs. These receptors originate from a human donor in good health, serving as a control.

V and J are TRBV25-1 and TRBJ2-1; the D gene is possibly TRBD1 (5 bases). Looked up from germline, CDR1 is MGHDK and CDR2 is SYGVNS. The V and J ends lost 1 base and 0 bases respectively, with 13 bases between them. The length of the CDR3 is 17 residues. In nucleotides, the CDR3 is TGTGCCAGCAGTGAATCCGTACAGGAGAGCTCCTACAATGAGCAGTTCTTC. This encodes CASSESVQESSYNEQFF.

This clonotype was recorded a few times. A much more abundant neighbour one base away suggests this may be a read error. V is TRBV2 and J is TRBJ2-7; TRBD1 or TRBD2 may be the D gene (5 bases each). Germline V CDR1 and CDR2: SNHLY, FYNNEI. Between the trimmed V and J ends, which lost 6 bases and 12 bases, there was a span of 18 bases. CDR3 length: 12 residues. The CDR3 bases are TGTGCCAGCAGCTCAAATGGGGACCTTTTGTACTTC. This codes for CASSSNGDLLYF.

The rearrangement links TRBV6-5 to TRBJ1-2; 7 nucleotides match TRBD1. Germline CDR1 reads MNHEY; CDR2 reads SVGAGI. The CDR3 contains 15 residues. Germline trimming cut 0 bases from V and 2 bases from J; bases unmatched to any gene: 3. The CDR3 sequence: CASSYSSGQNYGYTF. In DNA form, the CDR3 reads TGTGCCAGCAGTTACTCATCGGGACAGAACTATGGCTACACCTTC.

The J gene is TRBJ1-3, the V gene TRBV3-1, with no clear D. V lost 1 base to trimming and J lost 0 bases, with 13 bases between them. The CDR3 sequence is 17 residues long. Germline loops: CDR1 LGHDT, CDR2 YNNKEL (reference sequence). In DNA, the CDR3 is TGTGCCAGCAGCCAAGTTGGGTCTAGGGTCTCTGGAAACACCATATATTTT. Its protein product is CASSQVGSRVSGNTIYF.

This clonotype was detected ten times or more. The rearrangement uses TRBV24-1 and TRBJ1-2; possible D gene TRBD1, 5 bases. The CDR3 totals 13 residues. The germline V and J ends were trimmed by 5 bases and 9 bases, with 15 bases remaining between them. Per the germline V gene, CDR1 is KGHDR and CDR2 is SFDVKD. DNA of the CDR3: TGTGCCACCAGTGGCTGGGGCCCCGAGAGCTACACCTTC. Translated: CATSGWGPESYTF.

Remarks on this clonotype: At one boundary the junction diverges from the germline segment, which might be a read error. The chain employs TRBV19 and TRBJ1-5; tentative D call: TRBD1 (6 bases). Per germline, CDR1 LNHDA and CDR2 SQIVND (reference sequence). The CDR3 consists of 13 residues. CDR3 region: CASSSSGARPQHF. The CDR3 DNA reads as TGTGCCAGTAGTAGCTCAGGGGCTCGGCCCCAACATTTT.

This clonotype came up once. The chain recombines TRBV10-3 with TRBJ2-3, with a tentative D call TRBD2 (7 bases). V lost 11 bases and J 6 bases, leaving 18 bases between the germline ends. The CDR3 is 13 amino acids. Germline V lookup: CDR1 ENHRY, CDR2 SYGVKD. CDR3 region: CAVIKGGGDTQYF. The CDR3 DNA reads TGTGCCGTCATAAAAGGGGGGGGTGATACGCAGTATTTT.

The rearrangement links TRBV5-1 to TRBJ1-3; D is unresolved. V was cut by 4 bases and J by 2 bases, with 4 bases left in between. In germline, CDR1 is SGHRS, CDR2 YFSETQ. The CDR3 runs to 12 residues. CDR3 coding DNA: TGCGCCAGCAGCGACACTGGAAACACCATATATTTT. Its translation: CASSDTGNTIYF.

This clonotype has at least ten counts. This chain uses TRBV6-5 with TRBJ2-7, with D perhaps TRBD2 (6 bases). Germline-derived CDR1 and CDR2 are MNHEY and SVGAGI. V was cut by 6 bases and J by 5 bases, with 11 bases left in between. The CDR3 has 12 amino acids. The CDR3: CASRNPGDEQYF. CDR3 DNA sequence: TGTGCCAGCAGAAATCCGGGGGACGAGCAGTACTTC.

The table lists this clonotype with a few counts. CDR3: CSVPMTGGSYEQYF. CDR3 sequence (DNA): TGCAGCGTCCCTATGACAGGGGGATCCTACGAGCAGTACTTC. V gene TRBV29-1 combines with J gene TRBJ2-7; TRBD1 matches at 9 bases. This CDR3 comprises 14 residues. The ends lost 6 bases at V and 1 base at J; junction bases unmatched: 7. Per germline, CDR1 SQVTM and CDR2 ANQGSEA.

CDR3 bases: TGTGCCACCGCGGGACAAACCTACGAGCAGTACTTC. Translating gives CATAGQTYEQYF. This rearrangement joins TRBV24-1 to TRBJ2-7; D possibly matches TRBD1 or TRBD2 (6 bases each). CDR1 and CDR2 from the germline V gene are KGHDR and SFDVKD. V lost 9 bases and J lost 2, with 10 bases in between. The CDR3 is 12 amino acids.

There are many counts of this clonotype. V is TRBV7-8 and J is TRBJ2-3; 13 bases align to TRBD2. The J segment lost 1 base and the V segment lost 4 bases, leaving 2 bases of the junction unmatched. CDR3 size: 16 residues. CDR1 is SGHVS, CDR2 FQNEAQ, per germline. CDR3 sequence reads: CASSWGTSGGTDTQYF. The CDR3, as DNA: TGTGCCAGCAGCTGGGGGACTAGCGGGGGCACAGATACGCAGTATTTT.

This chain joins TRBV24-1 and TRBJ2-1, with a possible D match to TRBD2 (6 bases). The V end lost 11 bases, the J end lost 9 bases, and 19 bases lay between the germline ends. CDR3 length: 13 residues. Germline V gene lookup returns CDR1 KGHDR and CDR2 SFDVKD. Here the CDR3 DNA reads TGTGCCAGTACCCACCCCGTGGGGGGTGAGCAGTTCTTC. It yields the protein CASTHPVGGEQFF.

This clonotype was observed at least ten times. One end of the junction is discordant with germline, which a read error may explain. The V gene is TRBV5-1, the J gene TRBJ1-2; no clear D gene. This CDR3 contains 13 residues. Germline CDR1 reads SGHRS; CDR2 reads YFSETQ. In DNA form, the CDR3 reads TGCGCCAGCAGATTGGGAGACCCTAGTGGCTACACCTTC. Its protein is CASRLGDPSGYTF.

This clonotype has ten or more counts. This chain's CDR3 is CASSSRQGGQPQHF. CDR3 in DNA: TGTGCCAGCAGTTCGAGGCAGGGGGGTCAGCCCCAGCATTTT. The chain couples TRBV6-5 to TRBJ1-5; TRBD1 matches 7 bases. CDR3 size: 14 residues. V lost 4 bases to trimming and J lost 6 bases; unmatched junction nucleotides: 6. Germline CDR1 MNHEY, CDR2 SVGAGI.

The sample holds many counts of this clonotype. The chain recombines TRBV11-2 with TRBJ2-7; 13 bases fit TRBD2. CDR1 and CDR2 (germline): SGHAT, FQNNGV. The CDR3 has 17 residues. With 1 base clipped from V and 5 bases from J, the junction kept 8 bases outside the gene matches. CDR3 nucleotide sequence: TGTGCCAGCAGCTTAGGACTAGCGGGGGGCCAGGTCCACGAGCAGTACTTC. Protein: CASSLGLAGGQVHEQYF.

This clonotype was counted a single time. The genes are TRBV24-1 and TRBJ2-3; 13 nucleotides line up with TRBD2. Germline V gene sequence: CDR1 KGHDR, CDR2 SFDVKD. CDR3 length: 17 residues. The trim removed 3 bases at V and 2 bases at J, leaving 4 bases unmatched. The DNA of the CDR3 is TGTGCCACCAGTGATCCGGGGACTAGCGGGACCACAGATACGCAGTATTTT. This translates into CATSDPGTSGTTDTQYF.

Details on this clonotype: Given a much more abundant clone one base away, this may be a read error. The rearrangement uses TRBV5-1 and TRBJ1-4; 7 nucleotides match TRBD1. Germline V gives CDR1 SGHRS, CDR2 YFSETQ. The CDR3 has 15 residues. This CDR3 is CASSLFGQASEELFF. The CDR3 DNA sequence: TGCGCCAGCAGCTTGTTCGGACAGGCTTCTGAAGAACTGTTTTTT.

This clonotype was observed a few times. The chain links TRBV9 to TRBJ2-5, with TRBD1 matching 12 bases. The germline V gene encodes CDR1 SGDLS and CDR2 YYNGEE. V lost 1 base, J lost 4 bases, and 5 bases stayed unmatched. The CDR3 is 16 residues long. CDR3 DNA sequence: TGTGCCAGCAGCGTATCGGGACAGGGGGCGCGAGAGACCCAGTACTTC. This gives the protein CASSVSGQGARETQYF. Full variable domain (rest looked up from reference TRBV9 and TRBJ2-5): DSGVTQTPKHLITATGQRVTLRCSPRSGDLSVYWYQQSLDQGLQFLIQYYNGEERAKGNILERFSAQQFPDLHSELNLSSLELGDSALYFCASSVSGQGARETQYFGPGTRLLVL.

This clonotype was seen many times. The V and J genes are TRBV7-9 and TRBJ2-2; D call uncertain. The V end was cut by 2 bases, the J end by 3 bases, with 7 bases between. Germline V gives CDR1 SEHNR, CDR2 FQNEAQ (reference sequence). The CDR3 spans 14 residues. CDR3 sequence (DNA): TGTGCCAGCAGCTTATCTCTCTACACCGGGGAGCTGTTTTTT. It encodes CASSLSLYTGELFF.

This clonotype was counted many times. The chain carries TRBV20-1 and TRBJ1-2, with no clear D. V shed 0 bases and J shed 3 bases, with 11 bases lying between them. CDR3 size: 14 residues. CDR1 and CDR2 (germline): DFQATT, SNEGSKA (reference sequence). This CDR3 is CSARDLGRHYGYTF. The CDR3 DNA follows: TGCAGTGCTAGAGATCTGGGAAGGCACTATGGCTACACCTTC.